The 30 T cell receptor beta chains presented below share a single source sample, sequenced in a study of blood T cell repertoires in COVID-19. Only in-frame clones appear in the TCRdb table, and some are missing; sequencing was by immunoSEQ multiplex PCR. This table holds some 210,000 clones, 80% found once. Specimen: PBMCs or T cells enriched from blood (not recorded which). Receptors were obtained from a man aged 30 to 45 with acute COVID-19.

This CDR3 reads CANGQATYEQYF. The CDR3 nucleotides read TGTGCCAACGGACAGGCAACCTACGAGCAGTACTTC. The chain uses TRBV9 and TRBJ2-7; 7 bases agree with TRBD1. Germline V CDR1 and CDR2: SGDLS, YYNGEE. With 9 bases clipped from V and 2 bases from J, the junction kept 5 bases outside the gene matches. This CDR3 region has 12 residues.

The rearrangement uses TRBV6-4 and TRBJ1-2; 7 bases are a match to TRBD1. Trimming removed 5 bases from V and 8 bases from J; junction bases left unmatched: 11. The CDR3 spans 14 residues. Germline lookup yields CDR1 MRHNA and CDR2 SNTAGT. The CDR3 DNA reads as TGTGCCAGCAGTAAGACAGGGTATGGAGACGGCTACACCTTC. This codes for CASSKTGYGDGYTF.

This rearrangement joins TRBV2 to TRBJ1-2, with 7 bases that match TRBD1. The V and J ends lost 7 bases and 0 bases, in that order; junction bases with no gene match: 5. The germline V gene has CDR1 SNHLY and CDR2 FYNNEI. There are 14 residues in the CDR3. The CDR3 DNA is TGTGCCAGCATGGACAGGCGAGCTAACTATGGCTACACCTTC. Translating it yields CASMDRRANYGYTF.

This chain joins TRBV12-5 and TRBJ2-5; a possible D gene is TRBD1 (9 bases). V gave up 7 bases and J gave up 6 bases, with 21 bases separating them. This CDR3 has 15 amino acids. The germline gives CDR1 LGHNT, CDR2 FRNRAP. CDR3 nucleotide sequence: TGTGCTAGTGTTCTCGGGGGGGGACAGGGTAAGACCCAGTACTTC. Translation: CASVLGGGQGKTQYF.

The rearrangement uses TRBV3-1 (or the pseudogene TRBV3-2) and TRBJ2-7; 10 bases line up with TRBD1. Germline CDR1 is LGHDT and CDR2 is YNNKEL (reference sequence). With 3 bases clipped from V and 6 bases from J, the junction kept 5 bases outside the gene matches. The CDR3 has 14 amino acids. This CDR3 reads CASSQGQGKSEQYF. The CDR3 nucleotides read TGTGCCAGCAGCCAGGGACAGGGGAAGAGCGAGCAGTACTTC.

This clone turned up a few times. The chain employs TRBV6-2 or TRBV6-3 and TRBJ2-7, with D hard to call. CDR3 length: 11 amino acids. Germline CDR1 reads MNHEY; CDR2 reads SVGEGT. Deletions cut 5 bases from V and 3 bases from J, with 5 bases between. The CDR3 DNA sequence: TGTGCCAGCAGTCCCCTCTACGAGCAGTACTTC. Its protein product is CASSPLYEQYF.

This clone was seen only once. The CDR3 DNA sequence: TGTGCCAGCAGCGGCCGACGGGGACAGGGAAACTATGGCTACACCTTC. Amino acids: CASSGRRGQGNYGYTF. This chain uses TRBV2 with TRBJ1-2, with 9 bases that match TRBD1. Unmatched junction bases numbered 10, after V lost 6 bases and J lost 2 bases. The CDR3 covers 16 residues. CDR1 and CDR2 (germline): SNHLY, FYNNEI.

This rearrangement joins TRBV10-3 to TRBJ1-3; 9 bases are shared with TRBD1. Unmatched junction bases numbered 4, after V lost 2 bases and J lost 5 bases. This CDR3 spans 15 amino acids. Per the germline V gene, CDR1 is ENHRY and CDR2 is SYGVKD. The CDR3 DNA reads TGTGCCATCAGTGAGCCGACAGGGGGTAGAAACACCATATATTTT. Protein sequence: CAISEPTGGRNTIYF.

This clone came up once. The genes are TRBV15 and TRBJ2-7; 7 bases line up with TRBD1. Trimming cost V 4 bases and J 2 bases; bases outside gene matches: 8. This CDR3 has 15 amino acids. Germline V gene lookup returns CDR1 LNHNV and CDR2 YYDKDF (reference sequence). The CDR3 is CATSKPGTVTYEQYF. CDR3 DNA sequence: TGTGCCACCAGCAAGCCCGGGACAGTTACCTACGAGCAGTACTTC. The variable domain in full, completed from reference TRBV15 and TRBJ2-7, reads DAMVIQNPRYQVTQFGKPVTLSCSQTLNHNVMYWYQQKSSQAPKLLFHYYDKDFNNEADTPDNFQSRRPNTSFCFLDIRSPGLGDTAMYLCATSKPGTVTYEQYFGPGTRLTVT.

The chain joins TRBV6-1 to TRBJ1-1, with TRBD1 matching over 8 bases. CDR1 and CDR2 (germline): MNHNS, SASEGT. The CDR3 contains 14 residues. V lost 3 bases, J lost 5 bases, and 5 bases stayed unmatched. This CDR3 is CASSEDRALTEAFF. CDR3 DNA sequence: TGTGCCAGCAGTGAGGACAGGGCTTTGACTGAAGCTTTCTTT.

This clone appeared a few times. The rearrangement joins TRBV18 to TRBJ1-2; 8 bases are a match to TRBD1. This CDR3 region has 15 residues. Germline V gene lookup returns CDR1 KGHSH and CDR2 LQKENI. Trimming removed 6 bases from V and 8 bases from J; junction bases left unmatched: 14. CDR3 residues: CASSQDRAIEWGYTF. The CDR3 DNA is TGTGCCAGCTCTCAGGACAGGGCGATTGAATGGGGCTACACCTTC.

The V and J genes are TRBV11-2 and TRBJ1-2; TRBD1 aligns across 8 bases. CDR3 size: 13 residues. The ends lost 4 bases at V and 4 bases at J; junction bases unmatched: 2. Germline V lookup: CDR1 SGHAT, CDR2 FQNNGV. For the CDR3, the DNA is TGTGCCAGCAGCTCCACAGGGGGCTATGGCTACACCTTC. It encodes CASSSTGGYGYTF.

This chain links TRBV30 with TRBJ2-4, with 9 positions matching TRBD2. The CDR3 runs 13 residues. V was clipped by 2 bases and J by 7 bases; unmatched bases: 3. The germline CDR1 and CDR2 sequences are GTSNPN and SVGIG (reference sequence). The CDR3 spells CAWSHSGGNIQYF. The DNA for the CDR3 is TGTGCCTGGAGTCACAGCGGGGGGAACATTCAGTACTTC.

V usage is TRBV19 and J usage is TRBJ1-5; 10 positions match TRBD1. Germline CDR1 reads LNHDA; CDR2 reads SQIVND (reference sequence). The CDR3 loop spans 18 amino acids. V was pared by 6 bases and J by 6 bases, with 17 bases of the junction left unmatched. The CDR3 nucleotides are TGTGCCAGTAGATTAGGACTCCGGGACAGGGGCATTGGTCAGCCCCAGCATTTT. Amino acids: CASRLGLRDRGIGQPQHF.

The CDR3 sequence: CASSGTGGELREQFF. For the CDR3, the DNA is TGTGCCAGCAGTGGGACAGGGGGCGAACTTCGCGAGCAGTTCTTC. The rearrangement joins TRBV2 to TRBJ2-1, with 11 nucleotides matching TRBD1. Germline CDR1 is SNHLY and CDR2 is FYNNEI. V shed 4 bases, J shed 10 bases, and the junction held 9 bases outside the gene matches. The CDR3 has 15 amino acids.

The chain is built from TRBV5-4 and TRBJ2-2, with 8 bases matching TRBD2. J was trimmed by 8 bases and V by 0 bases; bases with no gene match: 6. The germline gives CDR1 SGHNT, CDR2 YYREEE (reference sequence). The CDR3 consists of 15 residues. The CDR3 region is CASSLGAGGDGELFF. The CDR3 nucleotides read TGTGCCAGCAGCTTGGGTGCGGGGGGCGATGGGGAGCTGTTTTTT.

This chain joins TRBV9 and TRBJ1-2, with 8 nucleotides matching TRBD1. Per the germline V gene, CDR1 is SGDLS and CDR2 is YYNGEE. The J segment lost 5 bases and the V segment lost 3 bases, leaving 6 bases of the junction unmatched. This CDR3 is built from 14 residues. The chain's CDR3 is CASSDPTGGYGYTF. The CDR3, as DNA: TGTGCCAGCAGCGACCCTACAGGGGGGTATGGCTACACCTTC.

This clone occurred once. The chain has TRBV9 and TRBJ2-5; 8 bases fit TRBD1. CDR1 SGDLS and CDR2 YYNGEE come from the germline V gene. V trimming: 3 bases; J trimming: 9 bases; junction bases outside the gene matches: 7. This CDR3 has 13 amino acids. CDR3 loop: CASSDGTGPSQYF. The CDR3 DNA reads as TGTGCCAGCAGCGATGGGACAGGTCCCTCCCAGTACTTC.

The chain employs TRBV2 and TRBJ2-2; D remains ambiguous. The CDR3 covers 13 residues. V dropped 4 bases and J dropped 1 base, with 4 bases sitting between them. In germline, CDR1 is SNHLY, CDR2 FYNNEI. CDR3 DNA: TGTGCCAGCAGTGCCCAGAACACCGGGGAGCTGTTTTTT. Translated: CASSAQNTGELFF.

V gene TRBV9 combines with J gene TRBJ1-1, with no clear D. The CDR3 covers 14 residues. Germline CDR1 reads SGDLS; CDR2 reads YYNGEE. Trimming cost V 4 bases and J 4 bases, with 14 bases left between them. The CDR3 loop is CASSLSGAFTEAFF. Here the CDR3 DNA reads TGTGCCAGCAGCCTCTCGGGAGCGTTCACTGAAGCTTTCTTT.

A single count supports this clone. This chain connects TRBV4-1 to TRBJ2-7; tentatively, D is TRBD2 (6 bases). The germline V gene has CDR1 MGHRA and CDR2 YSYEKL. V lost 0 bases and J 5 bases, leaving 11 bases between the germline ends. The CDR3 length is 14 residues. The CDR3: CASSQEFGGNEQYF. The CDR3 DNA reads TGCGCCAGCAGCCAAGAATTCGGGGGAAACGAGCAGTACTTC.

The CDR3 reads CASRGQGTKNIQYF. CDR3 sequence (DNA): TGTGCCAGCAGAGGACAGGGGACGAAAAACATTCAGTACTTC. The V and J genes are TRBV2 and TRBJ2-4; the match to TRBD1 covers 9 bases. V trimming: 6 bases; J trimming: 4 bases; junction bases outside the gene matches: 4. The CDR3 is 14 residues long. Germline V gives CDR1 SNHLY, CDR2 FYNNEI.

Details on this clone: The junction does not match germline at one end; this may be a read error. The gene calls are TRBV18 and TRBJ2-1; D is unclear. This CDR3 comprises 11 residues. The V gene's germline CDR1 is KGHSH and CDR2 LQKENI. Written as DNA, the CDR3 is TGTGCCAGCTCACCTAACAAAGAGCAGTTCTTC. The encoded protein is CASSPNKEQFF.

The sample holds one count of this clone. This chain connects TRBV28 to TRBJ1-1; 8 bases align to TRBD1. The trim removed 5 bases at V and 1 base at J, leaving 6 bases unmatched. Germline CDR1 MDHEN, CDR2 SYDVKM. CDR3 size: 15 residues. In DNA form, the CDR3 reads TGTGCCAGCAGTACGAGGACAGGGAGGAACACTGAAGCTTTCTTT. Encoded protein: CASSTRTGRNTEAFF.

The rearrangement uses TRBV4-1 and TRBJ2-1, with TRBD1 as a possible D gene (7 bases). Germline CDR1 reads MGHRA; CDR2 reads YSYEKL. V lost 6 bases, J lost 4 bases, and 19 bases lay in between. The CDR3 runs to 16 residues. The CDR3 bases are TGCGCCAGCAGTCAGCTCGGCCAGGGGGGTTACAATGAGCAGTTCTTC. Its translation: CASSQLGQGGYNEQFF.

The V call is TRBV4-2, the J call TRBJ2-5; TRBD1 might be the D (6 bases). The CDR3 is 14 residues long. The V gene's germline CDR1 is LGHNA and CDR2 YNFKEQ. Trimming removed 0 bases at V and 4 bases at J, with 9 bases between. CDR3 bases: TGTGCCAGCAGCCAAGAACAGGGTGGAGAGACCCAGTACTTC. Protein product: CASSQEQGGETQYF.

This clone showed up just once. The CDR3 DNA follows: TGCGCCAGCAGCCAAGAGAGGCGGGGCTTGGGGGAAAAACTGTTTTTT. Its protein is CASSQERRGLGEKLFF. J is TRBJ1-4 and V is TRBV4-1; D may be TRBD1 (5 bases). V gave up 0 bases and J gave up 8 bases, with 16 bases separating them. CDR3 length equals 16 residues. The V gene's germline CDR1 is MGHRA and CDR2 YSYEKL.

V usage is TRBV5-1 and J usage is TRBJ1-1, with 7 bases lining up with TRBD1. The V gene's germline CDR1 is SGHRS and CDR2 YFSETQ. J gave up 0 bases and V 3 bases, and 5 bases lay outside the gene matches. CDR3 length: 15 amino acids. Here the CDR3 reads CASSSGTALNTEAFF. CDR3 DNA: TGCGCCAGCAGCTCGGGGACAGCTTTGAACACTGAAGCTTTCTTT. The full variable domain, in which reference TRBV5-1 and TRBJ1-1 provide the parts outside the CDR3, is KAGVTQTPRYLIKTRGQQVTLSCSPISGHRSVSWYQQTPGQGLQFLFEYFSETQRNKGNFPGRFSGRQFSNSRSEMNVSTLELGDSALYLCASSSGTALNTEAFFGQGTRLTVV.

This clone was recorded a few times. This rearrangement joins TRBV19 to TRBJ2-2; 10 bases match TRBD2. CDR1 is LNHDA, CDR2 SQIVND, per germline (reference sequence). The CDR3 runs 15 residues. Unmatched junction bases numbered 6, after V lost 5 bases and J lost 6 bases. CDR3 nucleotide sequence: TGTGCCAGTAGTTATCTAGCGGGGGCGTCCGGGGAGCTGTTTTTT. It codes for CASSYLAGASGELFF.

V usage is TRBV18 and J usage is TRBJ2-7; perhaps TRBD2 as D (7 bases). Deletions cut 8 bases from V and 7 bases from J, with 18 bases between. The length of the CDR3 is 13 residues. Germline loops: CDR1 KGHSH, CDR2 LQKENI. The CDR3 reads CASRGDTSLEQYF. For the CDR3, the DNA is TGTGCCAGCCGGGGGGACACCAGTTTAGAGCAGTACTTC.